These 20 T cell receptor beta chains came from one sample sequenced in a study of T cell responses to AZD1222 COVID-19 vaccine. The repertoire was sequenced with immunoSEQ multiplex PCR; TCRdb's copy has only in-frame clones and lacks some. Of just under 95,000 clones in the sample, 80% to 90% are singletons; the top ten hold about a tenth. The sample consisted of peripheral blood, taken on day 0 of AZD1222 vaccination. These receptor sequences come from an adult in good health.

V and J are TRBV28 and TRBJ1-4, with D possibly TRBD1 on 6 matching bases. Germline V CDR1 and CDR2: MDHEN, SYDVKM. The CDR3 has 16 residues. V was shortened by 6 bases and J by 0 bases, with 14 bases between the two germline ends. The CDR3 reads CASSRRGAATNEKLFF. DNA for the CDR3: TGTGCCAGCAGCCGCCGGGGGGCGGCAACTAATGAAAAACTGTTTTTT.

This chain's CDR3 is CASRDRAGTGGNQPQHF. CDR3 nucleotides: TGTGCCAGCAGGGATAGGGCCGGGACAGGGGGGAATCAGCCCCAGCATTTT. The rearrangement joins TRBV2 to TRBJ1-5; 11 bases agree with TRBD1. CDR3 length: 17 residues. Germline V gives CDR1 SNHLY, CDR2 FYNNEI. J lost 4 bases, V lost 6 bases, and 11 bases had no gene match.

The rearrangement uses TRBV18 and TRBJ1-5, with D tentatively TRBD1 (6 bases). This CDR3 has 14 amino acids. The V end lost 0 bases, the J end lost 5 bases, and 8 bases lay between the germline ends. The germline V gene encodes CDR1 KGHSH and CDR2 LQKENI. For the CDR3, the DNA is TGTGCCAGCTCACCACCGGACAGTTATCAGCCCCAGCATTTT. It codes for CASSPPDSYQPQHF.

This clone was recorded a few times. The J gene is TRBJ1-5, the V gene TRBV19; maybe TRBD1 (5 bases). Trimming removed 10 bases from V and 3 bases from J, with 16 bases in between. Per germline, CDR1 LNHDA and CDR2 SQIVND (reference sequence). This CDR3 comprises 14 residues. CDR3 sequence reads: CATRQNSFNQPQHF. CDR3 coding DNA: TGTGCCACCAGACAGAATTCTTTCAATCAGCCCCAGCATTTT. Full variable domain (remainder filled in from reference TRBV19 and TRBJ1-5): DGGITQSPKYLFRKEGQNVTLSCEQNLNHDAMYWYRQDPGQGLRLIYYSQIVNDFQKGDIAEGYSVSREKKESFPLTVTSAQKNPTAFYLCATRQNSFNQPQHFGDGTRLSIL.

The CDR3 region is CTSSRGGGGVGNEQFF. The CDR3 bases are TGCACCAGCAGCCGGGGAGGCGGGGGGGTCGGGAATGAGCAGTTCTTC. The V call is TRBV1, the J call TRBJ2-1; TRBD2 is the table's D call and was not checked against the DNA. TRBV1 is marked as a pseudogene. CDR3 length: 16 residues.

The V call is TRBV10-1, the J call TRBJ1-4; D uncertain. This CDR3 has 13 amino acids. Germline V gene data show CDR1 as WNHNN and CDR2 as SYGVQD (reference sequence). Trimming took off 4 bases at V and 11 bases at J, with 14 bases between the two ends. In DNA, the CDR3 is TGCGCCAGCAGTGTTGAAGGTCGCGAGAAACTGTTTTTT. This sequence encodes CASSVEGREKLFF.

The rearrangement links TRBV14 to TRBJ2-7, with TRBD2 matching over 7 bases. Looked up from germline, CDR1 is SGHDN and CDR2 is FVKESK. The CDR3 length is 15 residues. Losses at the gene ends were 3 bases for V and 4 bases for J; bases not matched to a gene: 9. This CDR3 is CASSQGGGLGYEQYF. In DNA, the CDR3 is TGTGCCAGCAGCCAGGGCGGGGGTCTCGGATACGAGCAGTACTTC.

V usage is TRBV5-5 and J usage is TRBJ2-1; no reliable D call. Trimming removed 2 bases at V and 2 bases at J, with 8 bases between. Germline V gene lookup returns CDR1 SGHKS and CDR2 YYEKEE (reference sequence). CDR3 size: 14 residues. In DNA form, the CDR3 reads TGTGCCAGCAGCTTTCGACTGCCCTACAATGAGCAGTTCTTC. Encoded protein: CASSFRLPYNEQFF.

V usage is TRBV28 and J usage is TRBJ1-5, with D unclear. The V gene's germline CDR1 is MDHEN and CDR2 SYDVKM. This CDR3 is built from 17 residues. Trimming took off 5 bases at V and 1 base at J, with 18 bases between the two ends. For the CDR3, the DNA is TGTGCCAGCAGTCCCCACGGGCGGGTATTGAGCAATCAGCCCCAGCATTTT. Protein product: CASSPHGRVLSNQPQHF.

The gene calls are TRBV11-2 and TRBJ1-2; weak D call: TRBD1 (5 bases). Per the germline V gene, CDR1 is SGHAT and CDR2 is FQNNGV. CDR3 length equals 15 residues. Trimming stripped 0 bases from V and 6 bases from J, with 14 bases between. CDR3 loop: CASSLDPAGRDGYTF. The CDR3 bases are TGTGCCAGCAGCTTAGATCCGGCAGGGAGAGATGGCTACACCTTC.

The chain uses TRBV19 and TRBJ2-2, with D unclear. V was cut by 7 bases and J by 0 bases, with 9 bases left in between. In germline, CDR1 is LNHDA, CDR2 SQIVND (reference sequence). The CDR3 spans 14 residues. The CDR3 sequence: CASTMNPNTGELFF. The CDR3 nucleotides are TGTGCCAGTACGATGAACCCGAACACCGGGGAGCTGTTTTTT.

CDR3 coding DNA: TGTGCCAGCAGCTTAGTTGGCGGGTACCAAGAGACCCAGTACTTC. It specifies CASSLVGGYQETQYF. The chain joins TRBV7-9 to TRBJ2-5; TRBD2 might be the D (5 bases). This CDR3 is 15 amino acids long. V dropped 1 base and J dropped 0 bases, with 9 bases sitting between them. CDR1 is SEHNR and CDR2 is FQNEAQ in the germline V gene (reference sequence).

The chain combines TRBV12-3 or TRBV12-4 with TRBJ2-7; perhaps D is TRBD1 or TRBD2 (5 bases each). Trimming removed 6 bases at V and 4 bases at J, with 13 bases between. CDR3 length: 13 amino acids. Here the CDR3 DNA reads TGTGCCAGCAGGAGGGACGGAGTTTACGAGCAGTACTTC. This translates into CASRRDGVYEQYF.

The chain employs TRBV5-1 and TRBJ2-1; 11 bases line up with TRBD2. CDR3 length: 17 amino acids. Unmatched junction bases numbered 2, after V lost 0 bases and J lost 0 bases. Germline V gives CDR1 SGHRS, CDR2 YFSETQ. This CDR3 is CASSLGLAGNSYNEQFF. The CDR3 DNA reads TGCGCCAGCAGCTTGGGACTAGCGGGAAACTCCTACAATGAGCAGTTCTTC.

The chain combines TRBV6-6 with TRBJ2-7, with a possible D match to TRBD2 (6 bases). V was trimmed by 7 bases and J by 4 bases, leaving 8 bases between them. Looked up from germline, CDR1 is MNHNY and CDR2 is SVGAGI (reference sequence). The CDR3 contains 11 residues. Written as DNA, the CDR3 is TGTGCCAGCATACGGGGGTACGAGCAGTACTTC. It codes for CASIRGYEQYF.

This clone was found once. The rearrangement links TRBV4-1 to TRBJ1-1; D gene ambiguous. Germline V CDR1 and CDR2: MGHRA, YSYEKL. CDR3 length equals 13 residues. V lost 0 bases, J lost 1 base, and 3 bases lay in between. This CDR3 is CASSQERNTEAFF. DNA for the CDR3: TGCGCCAGCAGCCAAGAGAGGAACACTGAAGCTTTCTTT.

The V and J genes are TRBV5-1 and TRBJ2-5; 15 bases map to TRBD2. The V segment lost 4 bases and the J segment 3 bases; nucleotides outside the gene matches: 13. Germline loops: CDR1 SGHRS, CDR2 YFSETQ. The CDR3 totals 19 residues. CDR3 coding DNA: TGCGCCAGCAGCCCAGGACTAGCGGGAGGGCCCGGGTTAGAAGAGACCCAGTACTTC. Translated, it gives CASSPGLAGGPGLEETQYF. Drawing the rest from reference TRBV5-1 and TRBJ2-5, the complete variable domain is KAGVTQTPRYLIKTRGQQVTLSCSPISGHRSVSWYQQTPGQGLQFLFEYFSETQRNKGNFPGRFSGRQFSNSRSEMNVSTLELGDSALYLCASSPGLAGGPGLEETQYFGPGTRLLVL.

Here the CDR3 DNA reads TGCGCCAGCAGTGACTACTCGGGCGAGACCCAGTACTTC. Protein: CASSDYSGETQYF. J is TRBJ2-5 and V is TRBV10-1, with D uncertain. V was cut by 3 bases and J by 5 bases, with 10 bases left in between. This CDR3 has 13 amino acids. Germline V lookup: CDR1 WNHNN, CDR2 SYGVQD (reference sequence).

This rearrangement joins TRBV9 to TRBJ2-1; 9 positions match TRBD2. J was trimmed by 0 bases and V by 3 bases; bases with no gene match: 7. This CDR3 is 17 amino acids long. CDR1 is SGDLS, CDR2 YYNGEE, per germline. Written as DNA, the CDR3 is TGTGCCAGCAGCGGGACTAGCGCACAGAGCTCCTACAATGAGCAGTTCTTC. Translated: CASSGTSAQSSYNEQFF.

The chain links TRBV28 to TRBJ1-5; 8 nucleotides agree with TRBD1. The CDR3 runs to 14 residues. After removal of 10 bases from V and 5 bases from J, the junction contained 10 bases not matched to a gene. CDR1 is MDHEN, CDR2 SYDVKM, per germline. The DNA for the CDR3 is TGTGCCATCAATTTGACAGGGGAGGATCAGCCCCAGCATTTT. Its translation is CAINLTGEDQPQHF.